The rows below give T cell receptor beta chains drawn from one sample of a study of T cells in Graves' hyperthyroidism and ophthalmopathy. TCRdb itself ran the multiplex PCR reads through MiXCR, one entry per CDR3 protein. The table lists about 660,000 distinct CDR3 sequences, just under 45% of them singletons, with approximately 7.2% in the top ten. Sequenced material: peripheral blood or thyroid tissue (not recorded which). The source of these receptors is an adult man with Graves' disease, either hyperthyroidism or ophthalmopathy (not recorded which). Both conserved end residues are part of each CDR3. The D gene is left open where the match is weak. Rows give clone size only sometimes, using once, few, many, or a class for an expanded clone.

d_call j_call clone_size v_call cdr3_aa cdr3_nt
NA TRBJ1-5 many TRBV2 CASSGDSSNQPQHF TGTGCCAGCAGTGGAGACTCCAGCAATCAGCCCCAGCATTTT
TRBD1 TRBJ1-1 NA TRBV19 CASRTGDGTEAFF TGTGCCAGTAGGACAGGGGACGGTACTGAAGCTTTCTTT
TRBD1 TRBJ1-5 NA TRBV7-4 CASSGPRTGYGQPQHF TGTGCCAGCAGCGGACCCCGGACAGGGTACGGTCAGCCCCAGCATTTT
NA TRBJ1-1 few TRBV29-1 CSVELQGPPEAFF TGCAGCGTTGAGCTCCAGGGCCCTCCTGAAGCTTTCTTT
NA TRBJ1-1 few TRBV6-5 CASSYETKRNTEAFF TGTGCCAGCAGTTACGAGACCAAACGGAACACTGAAGCTTTCTTT
NA TRBJ1-2 few TRBV10-3 CASRPSAGNYGYTF TGTGCCAGCAGGCCCTCCGCCGGGAACTATGGCTACACCTTC
TRBD1 TRBJ2-7 NA TRBV5-1 CASSLVQGSSYEQYF TGCGCCAGCAGCTTGGTACAGGGGAGCTCCTACGAGCAGTACTTC
TRBD1 TRBJ1-1 NA TRBV2 CASNTGGSEAFF TGTGCCAGCAACACAGGGGGCTCTGAAGCTTTCTTT
TRBD2 TRBJ2-7 NA TRBV11-2 CASSPPRGGSSYEQYF TGTGCCAGCAGCCCCCCCCGGGGGGGCTCCTCCTACGAGCAGTACTTC
TRBD1 TRBJ1-5 NA TRBV20-1 CSAVTGSQPQHF TGCAGTGCAGTGACAGGGAGTCAGCCCCAGCATTTT
NA TRBJ1-5 NA TRBV2 CASLEGGQPQHF TGTGCCAGCTTAGAAGGGGGGCAGCCCCAGCATTTT
NA TRBJ1-1 many TRBV12-3/TRBV12-4 CASSLQGYTEAFF TGTGCCAGCAGTTTACAGGGGTACACTGAAGCTTTCTTT
TRBD1 TRBJ1-1 NA TRBV19 CASRTSGTGWVDTEAFF TGTGCCAGTAGGACTTCTGGGACAGGGTGGGTGGACACTGAAGCTTTCTTT
NA TRBJ2-2 NA TRBV6-5 CASGSWAGLAGELFF TGTGCCAGCGGCAGTTGGGCCGGCCTGGCCGGGGAGCTGTTTTTT
NA TRBJ1-5 NA TRBV10-3 CASSYSRWDQPQHF TGTGCCAGCAGTTACTCGAGGTGGGATCAGCCCCAGCATTTT
NA TRBJ2-7 many TRBV20-1 CSASWTEAGDGNEQYF TGCAGTGCTAGTTGGACCGAGGCAGGGGACGGAAACGAGCAGTACTTC
NA TRBJ1-6 NA TRBV25-1 CASSATPYNSPLHF TGTGCCAGCAGTGCAACTCCCTATAATTCACCCCTCCACTTT
NA TRBJ1-1 NA TRBV19 CASSMGRPYNEQFF TGTGCCAGTAGTATGGGACGCCCCTACAATGAGCAGTTCTTT
NA TRBJ1-5 NA TRBV6-5 CAAWGLNQPQHF TGTGCCGCCTGGGGTCTCAATCAGCCCCAGCATTTT
NA TRBJ1-1 many TRBV7-9 CASTSSVPEAFF TGTGCCAGCACCTCGAGCGTCCCTGAAGCTTTCTTT
TRBD1 TRBJ1-1 NA TRBV5-1 CASIWGDRQGTEAFF TGCGCCAGCATCTGGGGTGATAGACAGGGCACTGAAGCTTTCTTT
NA TRBJ1-5 NA TRBV25-1 CASSMGLYSNQPQHF TGTGCCAGTAGTATGGGCCTTTATAGCAATCAGCCCCAGCATTTT
NA TRBJ1-2 NA TRBV7-9 CASSQARGGYGYTF TGCGCCAGCAGCCAAGCTAGGGGCGGCTATGGCTACACCTTC
TRBD1 TRBJ1-1 many TRBV25-1 CASSEYNTGANTEAFF TGTGCCAGCAGTGAATATAATACAGGGGCGAACACTGAAGCTTTCTTT
TRBD1 TRBJ2-5 few TRBV7-8 CASSPTGQGPGETQYF TGTGCCAGCAGCCCGACAGGACAGGGCCCTGGGGAGACCCAGTACTTC
NA TRBJ1-1 NA TRBV19 CASRRGVSSTEAFF TGTGCCAGTAGAAGGGGCGTCAGTTCCACTGAAGCTTTCTTT
NA TRBJ2-2 NA TRBV12-3/TRBV12-4 CASTGRLTGELFF TGTGCCAGCACCGGCCGACTCACCGGGGAGCTGTTTTTT
NA TRBJ1-3 many TRBV2 CASTSGHSGNTIYF TGTGCCAGCACCTCTGGCCACTCTGGAAACACCATATATTTT
NA TRBJ2-7 NA TRBV2 CASRPGLPYEQYF TGTGCCAGCAGGCCGGGACTGCCCTACGAGCAGTACTTC
NA TRBJ2-7 once TRBV2 CASSPAVGRAGEQYF TGTGCCAGCTCACCCGCTGTTGGCAGGGCGGGCGAGCAGTACTTC
NA TRBJ1-2 NA TRBV7-8 CASSRPGVGTEGYTF TGTGCCAGCAGCCGACCAGGGGTTGGGACTGAGGGCTACACCTTC
TRBD1 TRBJ1-1 NA TRBV20-1 CSAQRQGRNTEAFF TGCAGTGCCCAAAGACAGGGACGCAACACTGAAGCTTTCTTT
TRBD1 TRBJ1-2 NA TRBV29-1 CSGTMTGEYYGYTF TGCAGCGGGACAATGACAGGGGAATACTATGGCTACACCTTC
TRBD1 TRBJ1-2 NA TRBV5-1 CASSGGQGDSYTF TGCGCCAGCAGCGGCGGACAGGGGGATAGCTACACCTTC
TRBD2 TRBJ2-5 NA TRBV6-1 CASRASGRAKETQYF TGTGCCAGCAGGGCTAGCGGGCGGGCTAAGGAGACCCAGTACTTC
TRBD1 TRBJ1-1 many TRBV9 CASSTTGGYTEAFF TGTGCCAGCAGCACCACAGGGGGCTACACTGAAGCTTTCTTT
NA TRBJ2-7 NA TRBV7-3 CASSLISQGGSYEQYF TGTGCCAGCAGCTTAATTAGCCAGGGGGGCTCCTACGAGCAGTACTTC
TRBD1 TRBJ2-7 NA TRBV19 CASSPNWDSYEQYF TGTGCCAGTAGTCCAAATTGGGACAGCTACGAGCAGTACTTC
TRBD2 TRBJ2-7 NA TRBV25-1 CASSDAARGGDWRNSYEQYF TGTGCCAGCAGTGATGCCGCTCGCGGGGGAGACTGGCGGAACTCCTACGAGCAGTACTTC
NA TRBJ1-2 NA TRBV20-1 CSARDPRTARGYTF TGCAGTGCTAGAGATCCCCGGACAGCACGTGGCTACACCTTC
NA TRBJ1-1 NA TRBV10-3 CASREWTEAFF TGTGCCAGCAGGGAGTGGACTGAAGCTTTCTTT
TRBD1 TRBJ1-2 few TRBV7-2 CASSLAGGAVGYTF TGTGCCAGCAGCTTAGCAGGGGGCGCCGTGGGCTACACCTTC
NA TRBJ1-5 many TRBV12-3/TRBV12-4 CASSPSGGNQPQHF TGTGCCAGCAGCCCCAGTGGTGGCAATCAGCCCCAGCATTTT
NA TRBJ1-2 NA TRBV12-3/TRBV12-4 CASSAGTAPNYGYTF TGTGCCAGCAGCGCGGGGACGGCCCCTAACTATGGCTACACCTTC
NA TRBJ1-4 NA TRBV2 CASSDKPGSTNEKLFF TGTGCCAGCAGTGATAAGCCGGGATCAACTAATGAAAAACTGTTTTTT
NA TRBJ1-2 many TRBV29-1 CSVEYSDGYTF TGCAGCGTTGAATATTCCGACGGCTACACCTTC
TRBD1 TRBJ1-2 few TRBV12-3/TRBV12-4 CASIRTGTAPYGYTF TGTGCCAGCATTCGGACAGGAACTGCTCCTTATGGCTACACCTTC
NA TRBJ1-3 few TRBV12-3/TRBV12-4 CASSYSGGTGNTIYF TGTGCCAGCAGTTACTCGGGGGGCACTGGAAACACCATATATTTT
NA TRBJ1-2 many TRBV24-1 CATRRGDDYGYTF TGTGCCACCCGCCGTGGGGACGACTATGGCTACACCTTC
NA TRBJ2-1 NA TRBV7-3 CASSLQRANEQFF TGTGCCAGCAGCTTACAACGGGCCAATGAGCAGTTCTTC
NA TRBJ2-7 NA TRBV29-1 CSVESGQDEQYF TGCAGCGTTGAATCGGGCCAGGACGAGCAGTACTTC
TRBD1 TRBJ1-5 once TRBV6-5 CVSSLTWDSDQPQHF TGTGTCAGCAGTTTAACTTGGGACAGCGATCAGCCCCAGCATTTT
NA TRBJ1-6 NA TRBV10-3 CAISESGTVGSPLHF TGTGCCATCAGTGAGTCAGGGACCGTGGGGTCACCCCTCCACTTT
TRBD1 TRBJ2-2 many TRBV24-1 CATSDYGQGGTGELFF TGTGCCACCAGTGATTATGGACAGGGAGGAACCGGGGAGCTGTTTTTT
NA TRBJ1-5 many TRBV7-2 CASSLGRADQPQHF TGTGCCAGCAGCTTAGGCAGGGCTGATCAGCCCCAGCATTTT
NA TRBJ1-5 NA TRBV19 CASNQGARNQPQHF TGTGCCAGTAATCAGGGAGCGAGGAATCAGCCCCAGCATTTT
NA TRBJ2-2 few TRBV10-3 CAIATPPNTGELFF TGTGCCATCGCCACACCTCCGAACACCGGGGAGCTGTTTTTT
NA TRBJ1-6 many TRBV20-1 CSARDQQDYSPLHF TGCAGTGCTAGAGATCAACAGGACTATTCACCCCTCCACTTT
NA TRBJ1-1 many TRBV29-1 CSVTKGGGTEAFF TGCAGCGTCACGAAAGGGGGAGGCACTGAAGCTTTCTTT
TRBD1 TRBJ1-3 NA TRBV7-9 CASSYSTGGRNTIYF TGTGCCAGCAGTTATTCTACAGGGGGCAGAAACACCATATATTTT